Listed here are 22 T cell receptor beta chains from one sample, sequenced in a study of Graves' ophthalmopathy and Graves' hyperthyroidism (dated by TCRdb to the late 2010s). Sequenced using an Illumina HiSeq 2000. TCR beta CDR3 regions were amplified from RNA transcripts for repertoire sequencing. A first-round RT-PCR used HTBI primers with the Qiagen OneStep RT-PCR kit, followed by a second-round multiplex PCR, size selection and purification. TCRdb reanalyzed the raw reads on its own, using fastp at Q25 for trimming and MiXCR for clone calling, and kept in-frame beta chains. Each CDR3 protein appears once, grouped with its most common genes and DNA. Here the sample has around 400,000 distinct CDR3 sequences; around 20% occur a single time. The ten top clones hold more than 1.5% of the sample. Sequenced sample: peripheral blood. These receptors were taken from a young woman with Graves' ophthalmopathy. Donor details come from another sample of the same person, matched by shared clones.

This clonotype was seen repeatedly, ten times or more. The chain has TRBV20-1 and TRBJ2-7; TRBD2 aligns across 8 bases. The CDR3 totals 14 residues. Germline-derived CDR1 and CDR2 are DFQATT and SNEGSKA (reference sequence). Trimming removed 1 base from V and 2 bases from J; junction bases left unmatched: 4. The CDR3 loop is CSARVAGQAYEQYF. The CDR3 DNA sequence: TGCAGTGCTAGAGTAGCGGGACAAGCCTACGAGCAGTACTTC.

This clonotype was observed at least ten times. J is TRBJ1-1 and V is TRBV20-1; no clear D gene. CDR1 DFQATT and CDR2 SNEGSKA come from the germline V gene (reference sequence). CDR3 length: 14 amino acids. The ends were cut back, 4 bases at V and 0 bases at J, with 12 bases in the middle. The CDR3 DNA reads as TGCAGTGCTATAAGTCTGGGCTTGAACACTGAAGCTTTCTTT. Residues: CSAISLGLNTEAFF.

This clonotype has at least ten counts. The chain joins TRBV4-3 to TRBJ2-2; D possibly matches TRBD1 or TRBD2 (5 bases each). This CDR3 has 17 amino acids. Germline loops: CDR1 LGHNA, CDR2 YSLEER. V gave up 1 base and J gave up 4 bases, with 16 bases separating them. CDR3 in DNA: TGCGCCAGCAGCCAAGTTGTGGCGGGTCAGGGCACCGGGGAGCTGTTTTTT. It translates to CASSQVVAGQGTGELFF.

The rearrangement links TRBV20-1 to TRBJ1-1; D ambiguous. CDR1 and CDR2 from the germline V gene are DFQATT and SNEGSKA (reference sequence). This CDR3 region has 13 residues. The V end was cut by 1 base, the J end by 5 bases, with 11 bases between. The CDR3 coding sequence is TGCAGTGCTAGAGGGATGGTCTCGACTGAAGCTTTCTTT. Translated: CSARGMVSTEAFF.

This clonotype has a count of ten or more. The rearrangement joins TRBV19 to TRBJ1-6, with 9 nucleotides matching TRBD1. In germline, CDR1 is LNHDA, CDR2 SQIVND (reference sequence). The CDR3 spans 15 residues. V lost 7 bases, J lost 7 bases, and 8 bases stayed unmatched. The CDR3 sequence: CASTPDRGVNSPLHF. CDR3 sequence (DNA): TGTGCCAGTACCCCGGACAGGGGAGTCAATTCACCCCTCCACTTT.

This clonotype was recorded at least ten times. The chain recombines TRBV10-3 with TRBJ1-1; TRBD1 is a possible D gene (6 bases). The CDR3 has 16 amino acids. Trimming pared 0 bases from V and 7 bases from J, leaving 18 bases between. Germline-derived CDR1 and CDR2 are ENHRY and SYGVKD. CDR3 sequence: CAISESGQSRRGEAFF. The CDR3 bases are TGTGCCATCAGTGAGTCTGGACAGAGCCGACGGGGTGAAGCTTTCTTT.

This clonotype was seen a single time. J is TRBJ1-5 and V is TRBV6-2 or TRBV6-3, with TRBD1 matching 8 bases. The germline V gene encodes CDR1 MNHEY and CDR2 SVGEGT. The V gene end was trimmed by 2 bases and the J gene end by 5 bases; junction bases not matched to a gene: 5. The CDR3 runs to 15 residues. The CDR3 nucleotides read TGTGCCAGCAGTTACCGGGACAGGCGTGATCAGCCCCAGCATTTT. Protein sequence: CASSYRDRRDQPQHF.

This clonotype was picked up many times. This sequence joins TRBV2 and TRBJ2-5; tentative D call: TRBD1 (5 bases). The CDR3 spans 13 residues. CDR1 and CDR2 from the germline V gene are SNHLY and FYNNEI. The V end was cut by 7 bases, the J end by 5 bases, with 14 bases between. CDR3 sequence reads: CASKKTVLETQYF. The CDR3, as DNA: TGTGCCAGCAAAAAGACAGTGTTGGAGACCCAGTACTTC.

This clonotype appeared a few times. The chain uses TRBV19 and TRBJ2-7; TRBD2 matches at 9 bases. Trimming at V came to 7 bases and at J to 4 bases, leaving 8 bases not matched to a gene. The germline CDR1 and CDR2 sequences are LNHDA and SQIVND (reference sequence). The CDR3 has 14 residues. The CDR3 coding sequence is TGTGCCAGTACCCAAGGTAGCGGGAGATACGAGCAGTACTTC. Residues: CASTQGSGRYEQYF.

This clonotype was observed at least ten times. The J gene is TRBJ1-2, the V gene TRBV29-1; 9 nucleotides agree with TRBD1. This CDR3 comprises 12 residues. V shed 4 bases, J shed 9 bases, and the junction held 6 bases outside the gene matches. CDR1 is SQVTM, CDR2 ANQGSEA, per germline. CDR3: CSVGTGDWSYTF. DNA of the CDR3: TGCAGCGTTGGGACAGGGGATTGGAGCTACACCTTC.

This clonotype showed up many times. This chain connects TRBV27 to TRBJ1-3, with D maybe TRBD1 (5 bases). Germline V gene data show CDR1 as MNHEY and CDR2 as SMNVEV (reference sequence). V shed 5 bases and J shed 2 bases, with 13 bases lying between them. CDR3 size: 15 residues. Written as DNA, the CDR3 is TGTGCCAGCAGTCCTGGGACTGCTACTGGAAACACCATATATTTT. This translates into CASSPGTATGNTIYF.

The J gene is TRBJ2-7, the V gene TRBV30; 12 bases fit TRBD2. V shed 3 bases and J 3 bases; nucleotides not matched to a gene: 6. Germline-derived CDR1 and CDR2 are GTSNPN and SVGIG (reference sequence). The CDR3 sequence is 15 residues long. CDR3: CAWRPSGRASYEQYF. The CDR3 DNA follows: TGTGCCTGGAGGCCTAGCGGGAGGGCCAGCTACGAGCAGTACTTC. The full variable domain, its missing parts supplied by reference TRBV30 and TRBJ2-7, is SQTIHQWPATLVQPVGSPLSLECTVEGTSNPNLYWYRQAAGRGLQLLFYSVGIGQISSEVPQNLSASRPQDRQFILSSKKLLLSDSGFYLCAWRPSGRASYEQYFGPGTRLTVT.

This clonotype was seen ten or more times. The CDR3 nucleotides are TGTGCCAGCAGCTCCCAGTGGGGGGGGCAGTACTTC. It translates to CASSSQWGGQYF. The chain combines TRBV27 with TRBJ2-7, with TRBD2 identical over 7 bases. Unmatched junction bases numbered 8, after V lost 6 bases and J lost 9 bases. Germline V gene sequence: CDR1 MNHEY, CDR2 SMNVEV (reference sequence). The CDR3 sequence is 12 residues long.

CDR3 nucleotides: TGTGCCAGCAGCTTGTCGACTAGCGGGGGGCCGAAGTACTTC. Amino acid sequence: CASSLSTSGGPKYF. The chain employs TRBV6-1 and TRBJ2-5, with 13 bases that match TRBD2. Per the germline V gene, CDR1 is MNHNS and CDR2 is SASEGT. The V and J ends lost 6 bases and 12 bases, in that order; junction bases with no gene match: 10. The CDR3 is 14 residues long.

Many counts were recorded for this clonotype. The chain has TRBV19 and TRBJ1-5; possible D gene TRBD1, 5 bases. The CDR3 totals 15 residues. CDR1 and CDR2 (germline): LNHDA, SQIVND (reference sequence). V lost 9 bases to trimming and J lost 6 bases, with 21 bases between them. CDR3 coding DNA: TGTGCCAGCAGCCCCCCGGGACGTTATGTTCAGCCCCAGCATTTT. Translated, it gives CASSPPGRYVQPQHF. The full variable domain, completed using reference TRBV19 and TRBJ1-5, is DGGITQSPKYLFRKEGQNVTLSCEQNLNHDAMYWYRQDPGQGLRLIYYSQIVNDFQKGDIAEGYSVSREKKESFPLTVTSAQKNPTAFYLCASSPPGRYVQPQHFGDGTRLSIL.

The sample holds many counts of this clonotype. The genes are TRBV27 and TRBJ1-1, with D unresolved. V dropped 9 bases and J dropped 6 bases, with 20 bases sitting between them. This CDR3 has 14 residues. Germline V gene sequence: CDR1 MNHEY, CDR2 SMNVEV (reference sequence). CDR3 sequence reads: CASALVALGAEAFF. The CDR3 bases are TGTGCCAGTGCCTTGGTGGCCCTTGGGGCTGAAGCTTTCTTT.

The table lists this clonotype with many counts. The chain carries TRBV7-2 and TRBJ1-5, with D unresolved. Trimming stripped 5 bases from V and 3 bases from J, with 5 bases between. Germline V lookup: CDR1 SGHTA, CDR2 FQGNSA. This CDR3 region has 12 residues. The CDR3 nucleotides are TGTGCCAGCAGCGACTTCAATCAGCCCCAGCATTTT. It yields the protein CASSDFNQPQHF.

This clonotype has more than one count but fewer than ten. This chain uses TRBV6-4 with TRBJ2-7, with D perhaps TRBD2 (5 bases). Germline assignment: CDR1 MRHNA and CDR2 SNTAGT. V dropped 5 bases and J dropped 4 bases, with 12 bases sitting between them. The CDR3 is 13 amino acids. The CDR3 loop is CASSLRPGYEQYF. The CDR3 coding sequence is TGTGCCAGCAGTTTAAGACCGGGGTACGAGCAGTACTTC.

Ten or more counts support this clonotype. The V call is TRBV28, the J call TRBJ1-1; D may be TRBD1 (6 bases). The CDR3 runs to 17 residues. With 8 bases removed from V and 1 base from J, the gap between germline ends came to 23 bases. Germline CDR1 MDHEN, CDR2 SYDVKM. Here the CDR3 reads CASLFTRRGGANTEAFF. The CDR3 region has the DNA TGTGCCAGCTTATTTACGCGGCGAGGGGGGGCGAACACTGAAGCTTTCTTT.

This clonotype was picked up many times. V gene TRBV3-1 combines with J gene TRBJ2-7, with D possibly matching TRBD2 (6 bases). V gave up 0 bases and J gave up 2 bases, with 11 bases separating them. Germline CDR1 LGHDT, CDR2 YNNKEL (reference sequence). The CDR3 consists of 15 residues. The CDR3 coding sequence is TGTGCCAGCAGCCAAGAATTGACGGGGGCCTACGAGCAGTACTTC. It encodes CASSQELTGAYEQYF.

The V call is TRBV11-2, the J call TRBJ2-5; 11 bases line up with TRBD2. The CDR3 extends over 16 amino acids. Germline V gene lookup returns CDR1 SGHAT and CDR2 FQNNGV. Losses at the gene ends were 2 bases for V and 5 bases for J; bases not matched to a gene: 7. The CDR3 reads CASSLLASGRQETQYF. The DNA for the CDR3 is TGTGCCAGCAGCTTACTAGCTAGCGGGAGGCAGGAGACCCAGTACTTC.

The table lists this clonotype with a few counts. CDR3 region: CASSPRIDIAGKETQYF. The CDR3 region has the DNA TGTGCCAGCAGCCCACGGATTGACATAGCGGGAAAAGAGACCCAGTACTTC. The chain has TRBV11-1 and TRBJ2-5; 8 nucleotides align to TRBD2. The CDR3 has 17 amino acids. Germline V lookup: CDR1 SGHAT, CDR2 FQDESV (reference sequence). V was pared by 5 bases and J by 3 bases, with 14 bases of the junction left unmatched.